The entry below describes one T cell receptor (beta chain). What it binds is unknown. A second PCR, run for 7 to 11 cycles, used a sample-barcoded 5' primer plus a J-beta primer mix. TCRdb processed the 5' RACE reads anew with MiXCR; each CDR3 protein has one entry. This sample has 850,000 or so distinct CDR3 sequences, with under 30% found just once. V was pared by 3 bases and J by 13 bases, with 11 bases of the junction left unmatched. The CDR3 has 14 residues. Germline V gene data show CDR1 as SGHTA and CDR2 as FQGNSA. This entry belongs to a study of blood T cells in healthy people across ages. Study findings and constraints: Age brought a roughly linear fall in TCR beta diversity measured per million T cells.

The chain recombines TRBV7-2 with TRBJ2-1; 8 bases are shared with TRBD2. Sample: blood. This receptor was identified in a woman aged 80 or older in good health. CDR3 sequence (DNA): TGTGCCAGCAGCTTGGCGGGGGGAGGGGAGACCCAGTTCTTC. This sequence encodes CASSLAGGGETQFF.